A selection of T cell receptor beta chains follows, all from one sample in a study of blood T cell repertoires in COVID-19. Sequenced by immunoSEQ multiplex PCR; TCRdb stores in-frame clones only, minus some. The sample has about 34,000 clones; roughly three quarters are singletons. Sequencing was done on a sample of peripheral blood. These receptor sequences come from a human donor in a cohort sampled during active COVID-19. The CDR3 runs from the conserved cysteine through the conserved F or W. The D gene is left open where the match is weak. A clone size is listed for some rows: how often the clone was seen (once, few, many), or a class if it is expanded.

clone size: NA
J gene: TRBJ1-1
V gene: TRBV12-3/TRBV12-4
D gene: NA
CDR3 protein: CASRLPGYTEAFF
CDR3 DNA: TGTGCCAGCAGATTGCCGGGATACACTGAAGCTTTCTTT

clone size: NA
J gene: TRBJ2-7
V gene: TRBV28
D gene: NA
CDR3 protein: CASSFHTGVVYEQYF
CDR3 DNA: TGTGCCAGCAGTTTCCACACGGGAGTGGTCTACGAGCAGTACTTC

clone size: few
J gene: TRBJ1-6
V gene: TRBV2
D gene: NA
CDR3 protein: CASSEGSGASPLHF
CDR3 DNA: TGTGCCAGCAGTGAAGGAAGTGGGGCTTCACCCCTCCACTTT

clone size: few
J gene: TRBJ2-7
V gene: TRBV6-1
D gene: NA
CDR3 protein: CASSELETLFDEQYF
CDR3 DNA: TGTGCCAGCAGTGAATTGGAGACCCTCTTTGACGAGCAGTACTTC

clone size: NA
J gene: TRBJ1-5
V gene: TRBV19
D gene: NA
CDR3 protein: CATEEGGRGNQPQHF
CDR3 DNA: TGTGCCACCGAGGAGGGGGGGCGGGGCAATCAGCCCCAGCATTTT

clone size: NA
J gene: TRBJ1-2
V gene: TRBV6-5
D gene: TRBD1
CDR3 protein: CASRGGQGVYGYTF
CDR3 DNA: TGTGCCAGCAGGGGGGGACAGGGGGTTTATGGCTACACCTTC

clone size: once
J gene: TRBJ2-1
V gene: TRBV30
D gene: TRBD2
CDR3 protein: CAWSLGIGAGLHSGRFF
CDR3 DNA: TGTGCCTGGAGTTTAGGCATAGGAGCGGGGCTCCACTCCGGACGGTTCTTC

clone size: NA
J gene: TRBJ2-7
V gene: TRBV4-3
D gene: TRBD2
CDR3 protein: CASSQEGTSGTYEQYF
CDR3 DNA: TGCGCCAGCAGCCAAGAGGGGACTAGCGGGACCTACGAGCAGTACTTC

clone size: NA
J gene: TRBJ2-5
V gene: TRBV24-1
D gene: TRBD2
CDR3 protein: CATAAGGPGAQETQYF
CDR3 DNA: TGTGCCACCGCGGCGGGAGGGCCGGGGGCCCAAGAGACCCAGTACTTC

clone size: NA
J gene: TRBJ1-6
V gene: TRBV28
D gene: TRBD1
CDR3 protein: CASSFWRSGGSPLHF
CDR3 DNA: TGTGCCAGCAGTTTTTGGAGGTCAGGGGGTTCACCCCTCCACTTT

clone size: few
J gene: TRBJ1-1
V gene: TRBV6-5
D gene: TRBD1
CDR3 protein: CATGQGNTEAFF
CDR3 DNA: TGTGCCACCGGACAGGGGAACACTGAAGCTTTCTTT

clone size: NA
J gene: TRBJ2-2
V gene: TRBV9
D gene: TRBD2
CDR3 protein: CASSPLGGANTGELFF
CDR3 DNA: TGTGCCAGCAGCCCTCTGGGGGGGGCGAACACCGGGGAGCTGTTTTTT

clone size: NA
J gene: TRBJ1-1
V gene: TRBV28
D gene: TRBD1
CDR3 protein: CASSFPIARGRTEAFF
CDR3 DNA: TGTGCCAGCAGTTTTCCAATTGCCAGGGGGCGGACTGAAGCTTTCTTT

clone size: NA
J gene: TRBJ1-4
V gene: TRBV5-4
D gene: TRBD1
CDR3 protein: CASSLTGATNEKLFF
CDR3 DNA: TGTGCCAGCAGCTTAACAGGGGCGACTAATGAAAAACTGTTTTTT

clone size: NA
J gene: TRBJ1-1
V gene: TRBV5-1
D gene: TRBD1
CDR3 protein: CASSLQGGTEAFF
CDR3 DNA: TGCGCCAGCAGCCTACAGGGGGGGACTGAAGCTTTCTTT

clone size: NA
J gene: TRBJ2-1
V gene: TRBV28
D gene: NA
CDR3 protein: CASSPHAGQRSKGYNEQFF
CDR3 DNA: TGTGCCAGCAGCCCCCACGCGGGACAGAGGAGTAAAGGGTACAATGAGCAGTTCTTC

clone size: NA
J gene: TRBJ2-1
V gene: TRBV6-5
D gene: NA
CDR3 protein: CASRRLSSYNEQFF
CDR3 DNA: TGTGCCAGCAGGCGACTTAGCTCCTACAATGAGCAGTTCTTC

clone size: few
J gene: TRBJ2-2
V gene: TRBV28
D gene: NA
CDR3 protein: CASSSRQIGGELFF
CDR3 DNA: TGTGCCAGCAGTTCCCGACAGATTGGCGGGGAGCTGTTTTTT

clone size: NA
J gene: TRBJ2-4
V gene: TRBV28
D gene: NA
CDR3 protein: CASTPVRGNIQYF
CDR3 DNA: TGTGCCAGCACCCCCGTCAGGGGAAACATTCAGTACTTC

clone size: NA
J gene: TRBJ2-5
V gene: TRBV3-1/TRBV3-2
D gene: NA
CDR3 protein: CASSRISGTSETQYF
CDR3 DNA: TGTGCCAGCAGCCGAATTTCCGGGACATCGGAGACCCAGTACTTC

clone size: NA
J gene: TRBJ2-7
V gene: TRBV7-9
D gene: TRBD1
CDR3 protein: CASSGTGASYEQYF
CDR3 DNA: TGTGCCAGCAGCGGGACAGGGGCCTCCTACGAGCAGTACTTC

clone size: NA
J gene: TRBJ1-3
V gene: TRBV6-6
D gene: NA
CDR3 protein: CASSPPLGLPSLWTGNTIYF
CDR3 DNA: TGTGCCAGCAGTCCCCCATTAGGACTGCCCTCTCTATGGACTGGAAACACCATATATTTT

clone size: once
J gene: TRBJ2-3
V gene: TRBV7-8
D gene: NA
CDR3 protein: CASSPRVGTSTDTQYF
CDR3 DNA: TGTGCCAGCAGCCCCCGTGTTGGGACTAGCACAGATACGCAGTATTTT

clone size: NA
J gene: TRBJ2-3
V gene: TRBV28
D gene: TRBD2
CDR3 protein: CASSYDIGLAASTDTQYF
CDR3 DNA: TGTGCCAGCAGCTACGACATCGGACTAGCGGCTAGCACAGATACGCAGTATTTT

clone size: NA
J gene: TRBJ2-1
V gene: TRBV9
D gene: NA
CDR3 protein: CASSAGESWASEQFF
CDR3 DNA: TGTGCCAGCAGCGCGGGGGAAAGTTGGGCCAGTGAGCAGTTCTTC

clone size: NA
J gene: TRBJ2-5
V gene: TRBV28
D gene: TRBD2
CDR3 protein: CASSMGPGQRTSGMPQETQYF
CDR3 DNA: TGTGCCAGCAGCATGGGCCCGGGACAGAGGACTAGCGGGATGCCCCAAGAGACCCAGTACTTC

clone size: NA
J gene: TRBJ2-7
V gene: TRBV12-5
D gene: NA
CDR3 protein: CASGHYYEQYF
CDR3 DNA: TGTGCTAGTGGTCACTACTACGAGCAGTACTTC